This entry lists 11 T cell receptor beta chains sequenced from one sample in a study of read filtering for tumor transcriptome and immune sequencing. Molecular barcoded adaptors covering alpha/delta and beta/gamma chains were used on about 0.4 ug RNA. TCRdb re-called the reads with MiXCR, one entry per CDR3 protein. This table has 100,000 to 150,000 distinct CDR3 sequences, under 15% appearing once. Material: a population of CD138-negative cells sorted from bone marrow. The source of these receptors is a donor aged 40 or over with multiple myeloma.

V is TRBV5-4 and J is TRBJ2-7; tentatively, D is TRBD2 (6 bases). V was trimmed by 4 bases and J by 2 bases, leaving 13 bases between them. Germline CDR1 is SGHNT and CDR2 is YYREEE (reference sequence). The CDR3 is made up of 14 amino acids. CDR3 residues: CASSPGTLTYEQYF. The CDR3 region has the DNA TGTGCCAGCAGCCCCGGGACTCTCACCTACGAGCAGTACTTC.

Points on this clonotype: A much larger clone lies a single base off, so this may be a read error. The chain combines TRBV7-2 with TRBJ2-6; no reliable D call. The germline V gene encodes CDR1 SGHTA and CDR2 FQGNSA. The CDR3 extends over 15 amino acids. CDR3 sequence: CASGLHLFGANVLTF. The CDR3 DNA reads TGTGCCAGCGGCTTACACCTCTTTGGGGCCAACGTCCTGACTTTC.

This clonotype was detected many times. The chain has TRBV12-3 or TRBV12-4 and TRBJ1-5; TRBD1 matches 7 bases. V lost 6 bases, J lost 2 bases, and 1 base stayed unmatched. CDR3 length equals 13 residues. The CDR3, as DNA: TGTGCCAGCAGGGGGACAGGCAATCAGCCCCAGCATTTT. Amino acid sequence: CASRGTGNQPQHF.

This clonotype was observed many times. CDR3 DNA sequence: TGTGCCAGTAGTTATGACAGGACGGGGTACTATGGCTACACCTTC. It translates to CASSYDRTGYYGYTF. This chain joins TRBV19 and TRBJ1-2; possibly TRBD1 for D (6 bases). Germline V gene lookup returns CDR1 LNHDA and CDR2 SQIVND (reference sequence). This CDR3 region has 15 residues. The V end was cut by 5 bases, the J end by 3 bases, with 16 bases between. The full variable domain, completed using reference TRBV19 and TRBJ1-2, is DGGITQSPKYLFRKEGQNVTLSCEQNLNHDAMYWYRQDPGQGLRLIYYSQIVNDFQKGDIAEGYSVSREKKESFPLTVTSAQKNPTAFYLCASSYDRTGYYGYTFGSGTRLTVV.

This clonotype was picked up a small number of times. This chain connects TRBV6-1 to TRBJ2-3; D gene uncertain. The germline V gene encodes CDR1 MNHNS and CDR2 SASEGT. This CDR3 comprises 14 residues. V shed 5 bases and J shed 5 bases, with 14 bases lying between them. CDR3 in amino acids: CASSPRLAIDTQYF. The CDR3 DNA reads as TGTGCCAGCAGTCCCCGTTTAGCAATAGATACGCAGTATTTT.

In its sample, this clonotype was seen many times. The V gene is TRBV27, the J gene TRBJ1-2, with TRBD1 identical over 9 bases. After removal of 4 bases from V and 4 bases from J, the junction contained 1 base not matched to a gene. CDR3 length: 13 amino acids. From germline, CDR1 is MNHEY and CDR2 SMNVEV (reference sequence). Here the CDR3 DNA reads TGTGCCAGCAGTTCGGACAGGGGCTATGGCTACACCTTC. Amino acid sequence: CASSSDRGYGYTF.

This clonotype was observed many times. The chain combines TRBV6-5 with TRBJ1-1; D is unclear. Per the germline V gene, CDR1 is MNHEY and CDR2 is SVGAGI. The CDR3 loop spans 13 amino acids. V shed 1 base and J shed 1 base, with 4 bases lying between them. For the CDR3, the DNA is TGTGCCAGCAGTTACTGGCAGAACACTGAAGCTTTCTTT. This encodes CASSYWQNTEAFF.

In its sample, this clonotype was seen many times. V usage is TRBV29-1 and J usage is TRBJ2-5, with 10 bases matching TRBD1. Germline-derived CDR1 and CDR2 are SQVTM and ANQGSEA. The CDR3 length is 12 residues. The V and J ends lost 7 bases and 4 bases, in that order; junction bases with no gene match: 3. Here the CDR3 DNA reads TGCAGCGAACGGACAGGGGGAGAGACCCAGTACTTC. Its protein is CSERTGGETQYF.

Remarks on this clonotype: This may arise from a read error, as a much more abundant clone is one base away. The chain is built from TRBV4-2 and TRBJ1-2; D remains ambiguous. The germline V gene encodes CDR1 LGHNA and CDR2 YNFKEQ. The CDR3 sequence is 16 residues long. This CDR3 reads CASSQDPGRSNYGYAF. Written as DNA, the CDR3 is TGTGCCAGCAGCCAAGATCCGGGGAGGTCTAACTATGGCTACGCCTTC.

This clonotype was detected ten times or more. The J gene is TRBJ1-1, the V gene TRBV24-1; D is perhaps TRBD1 (6 bases). CDR1 is KGHDR and CDR2 is SFDVKD in the germline V gene. The V end lost 3 bases, the J end lost 1 base, and 11 bases lay between the germline ends. CDR3 size: 15 residues. The CDR3 DNA follows: TGTGCCACCAGTGATGGCAGGGGTCCGAACACTGAAGCTTTCTTT. Amino acids: CATSDGRGPNTEAFF.

This clonotype was counted many times. V gene TRBV20-1 combines with J gene TRBJ2-7; D possibly corresponds to TRBD2 (6 bases). CDR3 size: 12 residues. Germline CDR1 and CDR2: DFQATT and SNEGSKA (reference sequence). The germline V and J ends were trimmed by 5 bases and 3 bases, with 11 bases remaining between them. This CDR3 is CSAGGGGYEQYF. DNA for the CDR3: TGCAGTGCTGGGGGAGGAGGCTACGAGCAGTACTTC.